This T cell receptor (beta chain) was documented in a study of shared clonotypes between healthy human individuals (dated by TCRdb to between 2020 and 2021). Describing the broader study: The cohort included a few men and a couple of women between 18 and 49 years of age. Different laboratories and diverse techniques were used to prepare libraries and sequence TCR repertoires, to increase sequencing depth and limit assay-specific biases. Per donor, leukapheresis produced somewhere between about 0.94 and 9.5 billion PBMCs. Per donor, three plates each were used for CD4 naive and CD4 memory, two for CD8 naive, and one for CD8 memory. Blood TCR repertoires of five healthy adults were deeply sequenced to estimate repertoire size and the extent of clonotype sharing between individuals. The full study reports these points: Even with the large sequencing depth, rarefaction of the sorted-subset datasets indicated that sequencing was incomplete. Sharing across several donors was observed for approximately 5% of naive CD4, about 4% of naive CD8, 2.3% of memory CD4, and roughly 0.43% of memory CD8 clonotypes. Larger estimated clonotype richness was generally found for naive subsets than for memory subsets. Sampling was restricted to blood, and TCR repertoires in tissues likely differ from the TCR repertoires found in blood. The small number of donors limited the genetic and exposure-history diversity represented. Clonotypes shared by all four sorted-subset donors showed higher generation probabilities than non-shared clonotypes. Pairwise subsampling led to the expectation that sequencing depth would affect the degree of clonotype sharing among donors.

After removal of 5 bases from V and 2 bases from J, the junction retains 2 bases not matched to a gene. CDR1 and CDR2, per the germline V gene (reference sequence), are LNHDA and SQIVND. The CDR3 holds 14 amino acids from the cysteine to the phenylalanine. The only DNA kept is the CDR3, 42 bases in frame from the first base. TCR CDR3 regions were amplified from genomic DNA by multiplex PCR using the deep immunoSEQ assay. Extracted genomic DNA from each cell subset was spread evenly across all wells of several immunoSEQ 96-well plates, with each plate serving as a replicate. For sorted subsets, 150 to 250 ng genomic DNA, equal to tens of thousands of T cell genomes, was loaded into each replicate PCR. Purified libraries were quantified with a Qubit 3.0 fluorometer, sized on a Bioanalyzer 2100, and re-quantified with the KAPA Library Quantification kit. Each immunoSEQ 96-well plate was sequenced on its own single-read 150-cycle Illumina NextSeq 550 flow cell. Under the source paper's analysis protocol: Because the immunoSEQ output held only junctional sequences and lacked quality scores, the filtering could not match the filtering applied to full-length reads. Sequences were annotated with PyIR, a Python wrapper for IgBLAST v1.9, using IMGT germline references to assign V/J genes and CDR3. Reads with weak V/J assignments (E-value above 1e-6), missing CDR3, stop codons, out-of-frame junctions, or ambiguous translated residues were removed. V3J clonotypes were defined as sequences sharing an identical inferred V gene, J gene, and CDR3 amino acid sequence. Percentage overlap between repertoires was calculated by dividing the number of shared unique clonotypes by the size of the smaller repertoire. RTK rarefaction, the Chao1 estimator, and Recon v2.1 estimates of unobserved clonotypes were used to assess repertoire richness. OLGA was used to compute generation probabilities for all TCRbeta clonotypes that the gDNA method yielded from a few donors. TCRdb limited this immuneACCESS table to in-frame rearrangements with V and J called. A share of clones is missing; checked studies link under half to unresolved V genes, and the rest is unexplained. For V, J and clone size, that table is used; D and trimming come from the DNA. The sample has some 320,000 clones on record, around 86% of them singletons. Around 15% of the sample goes to the ten largest clones.

The donors were healthy, HIV-negative adults with no recently reported acute infections or vaccinations. Only Caucasian adults living in Nashville, Tennessee, USA were represented among the donors. CD8 memory samples consisted of magnetically selected CD45RO+ cells combined with CCR7-negative CD45RA+ effector memory (TemRA) cells. After blood collection by leukapheresis, PBMCs were isolated using Ficoll-Histopaque density gradient centrifugation and then cryopreserved in the vapor phase of liquid nitrogen. Analytical flow cytometry was used to check the purity and quantity of every magnetically sorted T cell population. From each sorted fraction, genomic DNA was isolated and quantified by UV absorbance on a Nanodrop 2000c. As concerns this clone: Its target antigen remains unknown. No base quality values were provided; no much bigger clone lies one nucleotide off.

Material: memory CD8+ T cells sorted from blood. Sample cell subset or site, as interpreted from the label and publication: CD45RO+ cells pooled with CCR7-negative TemRA cells. This receptor was taken from a man in his late teens or twenties in good health. The chain couples TRBV19 to TRBJ1-4, and 7 junctional nucleotides match TRBD1. The CDR3 loop reads CASSSTGTNEKLFF. The DNA sequence is as follows: TGTGCCAGTAGTTCGACAGGGACTAATGAAAAACTGTTTTTT.